This record concerns one T cell receptor (beta chain) sequence. Its antigen is as yet unknown. Germline V CDR1 and CDR2: SGHRS, YFSETQ. V lost 6 bases and J lost 5; bases outside the gene matches: 13. The CDR3 has 17 amino acids. Treatment in this sample: 10-day PBMC culture with coronavirus spike peptide pools or control peptides (ViraFEST assay). ViraFEST sequenced TCRs after peptide-pool expansion of antigen-specific T cells. These data originate in a study of vaccination and CD4 T cells after COVID-19. Overall study context: Four females and six males made up the convalescents, two of whom were Hispanic.

Sequencing of DNA taken from cultured CD4+ T cells relied on the Oncomine TCR Beta short-read assay. TCRdb re-derived calls from the PCR reads in MiXCR, one entry per CDR3 protein. The sample has over 15,000 distinct CDR3 sequences, approximately 54% seen once. The source material was CD4+ T cells from blood, cultured in vitro. This TCR came from a human donor who had recovered from COVID-19. This chain connects TRBV5-1 to TRBJ2-2; 10 bases agree with TRBD1. The CDR3 bases are TGCGCCAGCACCGATGCGAGGACAGGGGGTCTTACCGGGGAGCTGTTTTTT. Its protein is CASTDARTGGLTGELFF.